The 16 T cell receptor beta chains in this list originate from one sample, sequenced in a study of control samples from healthy donors and cancer patients. The protocol was immunoSEQ multiplex PCR, while the TCRdb copy is restricted to in-frame clones and leaves out a portion. The sample lists more than 85,000 clones, about 80% seen once, with about 12% in the top ten. The sample was blood. These receptor sequences come from a woman in her fifties or sixties in good health.

The chain has TRBV4-3 and TRBJ2-2; 9 bases map to TRBD1. This CDR3 contains 15 residues. V was clipped by 0 bases and J by 5 bases; unmatched bases: 1. The germline gives CDR1 LGHNA, CDR2 YSLEER. DNA for the CDR3: TGCGCCAGCAGCCAAGAAGGACAGGGGACCGGGGAGCTGTTTTTT. It codes for CASSQEGQGTGELFF.

This clone was recorded once. Its ends do not fully match the called genes, so a read error is possible. This chain joins TRBV7-7 and TRBJ2-5; D is undetermined. CDR1 and CDR2 (germline): SSHAT, FNYEAQ (reference sequence). The CDR3 consists of 15 residues. For the CDR3, the DNA is TGTGCTAGCAGCTTAGTCCGGACGGGCCAAGAGACCCAGTACTTC. Translation: CASSLVRTGQETQYF.

About this clone itself: One end of the junction fails to match germline, which may point to a read error. The rearrangement uses TRBV7-7 and TRBJ2-1, with 7 nucleotides matching TRBD1. The CDR3 spans 15 residues. Germline loops: CDR1 SSHAT, CDR2 FNYEAQ (reference sequence). CDR3 protein: CASSLERGPGNEQFF. The CDR3 DNA reads as TGTGCTAGCAGCTTAGAGAGGGGGCCTGGCAATGAGCAGTTCTTC. Based on the CDR3 plus reference TRBV7-7 and TRBJ2-1, the full variable domain is GAGVSQSPRYKVTKRGQDVTLRCDPISSHATLYWYQQALGQGPEFLTYFNYEAQPDKSGLPSDRFSAERPEGSISTLTIQRTEQRDSAMYRCASSLERGPGNEQFFGPGTRLTVL.

The chain couples TRBV5-4 to TRBJ2-1, with D perhaps assigned TRBD1 or TRBD2 (5 bases each). Trimming took off 4 bases at V and 6 bases at J, with 11 bases between the two ends. Per the germline V gene, CDR1 is SGHNT and CDR2 is YYREEE (reference sequence). The CDR3 is 13 amino acids. CDR3 coding DNA: TGTGCCAGCAGCGTGAGTGGGGGCAATGAGCAGTTCTTC. Amino acid sequence: CASSVSGGNEQFF. Complete variable domain (other parts from reference TRBV5-4 and TRBJ2-1): ETGVTQSPTHLIKTRGQQVTLRCSSQSGHNTVSWYQQALGQGPQFIFQYYREEENGRGNFPPRFSGLQFPNYSSELNVNALELDDSALYLCASSVSGGNEQFFGPGTRLTVL.

This clone was seen only a few times. Relative to the germline gene, one junction end is altered; a read error may explain this. Other DNA sequences in the same sample also yield this CDR3. V is TRBV5-5 and J is TRBJ1-2; TRBD1 agrees at 8 bases. The germline gives CDR1 SGHKS, CDR2 YYEKEE (reference sequence). The CDR3 totals 13 residues. The CDR3: CASSLDRVIGYTF. DNA for the CDR3: TGTGCCAGCAGTTTGGACAGGGTAATTGGCTACACCTTC.

This clone has just a few counts. This chain connects TRBV18 to TRBJ1-1, with a tentative D call TRBD1 (5 bases). The CDR3 has 15 amino acids. V was pared by 3 bases and J by 6 bases, with 17 bases between. Germline CDR1 and CDR2: KGHSH and LQKENI. Here the CDR3 reads CASSPRWGEAAEAFF. The CDR3, as DNA: TGTGCCAGCTCACCGCGTTGGGGGGAGGCGGCTGAAGCTTTCTTT.

The chain employs TRBV10-3 and TRBJ1-6; 9 bases map to TRBD1. CDR1 and CDR2 from the germline V gene are ENHRY and SYGVKD. The CDR3 extends over 14 amino acids. The ends lost 10 bases at V and 5 bases at J; junction bases unmatched: 6. CDR3 sequence (DNA): TGTGCCACACGGACAGGGGAAAATAATTCACCCCTCCACTTT. Its protein product is CATRTGENNSPLHF.

This rearrangement joins TRBV5-5 to TRBJ2-3; TRBD1 agrees at 7 bases. Germline CDR1 reads SGHKS; CDR2 reads YYEKEE (reference sequence). CDR3 size: 16 residues. The ends lost 1 base at V and 1 base at J; junction bases unmatched: 6. As DNA, the CDR3 is TGTGCCAGCAGCTTGTACGGAGACAGGGGCACAGATACGCAGTATTTT. This translates into CASSLYGDRGTDTQYF.

The V gene is TRBV27, the J gene TRBJ2-2; 9 bases map to TRBD1. The CDR3 runs 15 residues. V shed 6 bases and J 7 bases; nucleotides not matched to a gene: 9. Germline V gene sequence: CDR1 MNHEY, CDR2 SMNVEV (reference sequence). The CDR3 region has the DNA TGTGCCAGCAGATATCCGGGACAGGGCTTCGGGGAGCTGTTTTTT. Amino acids: CASRYPGQGFGELFF.

This clone was found a few times. V gene TRBV18 combines with J gene TRBJ1-5, with D uncertain. CDR1 is KGHSH and CDR2 is LQKENI in the germline V gene. The V end was cut by 5 bases, the J end by 4 bases, with 12 bases between. The CDR3 is made up of 14 amino acids. CDR3 sequence (DNA): TGTGCCAGCTCAAGGGCCTTTGATAATCAGCCCCAGCATTTT. Its protein is CASSRAFDNQPQHF.

This chain uses TRBV2 with TRBJ2-6, with 9 nucleotides matching TRBD2. This CDR3 has 19 residues. The J segment lost 0 bases and the V segment lost 2 bases, leaving 8 bases of the junction unmatched. CDR1 is SNHLY, CDR2 FYNNEI, per germline. The CDR3 is CASSEQGLAGFSGANVLTF. The CDR3 DNA reads TGTGCCAGCAGTGAACAAGGGCTAGCGGGGTTCTCTGGGGCCAACGTCCTGACTTTC.

This chain links TRBV14 with TRBJ2-4; tentative D call: TRBD2 (5 bases). Germline CDR1 reads SGHDN; CDR2 reads FVKESK. Trimming took off 4 bases at V and 0 bases at J, with 13 bases between the two ends. This CDR3 has 16 amino acids. DNA of the CDR3: TGTGCCAGCAGCCCGGGGTTTGGACTAGCCAAAAACATTCAGTACTTC. Protein: CASSPGFGLAKNIQYF.

The chain couples TRBV28 to TRBJ1-6, with 12 bases identical to TRBD1. V was clipped by 6 bases and J by 10 bases; unmatched bases: 13. The CDR3 is made up of 17 amino acids. Germline V gene lookup returns CDR1 MDHEN and CDR2 SYDVKM. The CDR3 sequence: CASRGTGTGGALSPLHF. The CDR3 coding sequence is TGTGCCAGCAGGGGGACCGGGACAGGGGGCGCTTTGTCACCCCTCCACTTT.

The chain couples TRBV6-2 or TRBV6-3 to TRBJ1-3, with 7 bases that match TRBD1. The length of the CDR3 is 14 residues. With V trimmed by 2 bases and J by 7 bases, 5 bases remained unmatched. Germline V gene lookup returns CDR1 MNHEY and CDR2 SVGEGT. The CDR3 here is CASSYLGTANTIYF. In DNA form, the CDR3 reads TGTGCCAGCAGTTACCTCGGGACAGCGAACACCATATATTTT.

This chain joins TRBV25-1 and TRBJ1-5; no firm D call. V lost 3 bases and J lost 5, with 5 bases in between. The CDR3 contains 12 residues. From germline, CDR1 is MGHDK and CDR2 SYGVNS. CDR3 sequence reads: CASSDLDQPQHF. The CDR3 DNA sequence: TGTGCCAGCAGTGACCTGGATCAGCCCCAGCATTTT.

This clone was seen just once. The chain joins TRBV9 to TRBJ1-3; unclear D gene. V lost 1 base and J lost 0, with 14 bases in between. This CDR3 spans 17 amino acids. Per germline, CDR1 SGDLS and CDR2 YYNGEE. This CDR3 reads CASSVYDTTSSGNTIYF. The CDR3 coding sequence is TGTGCCAGCAGCGTATACGACACCACAAGCTCTGGAAACACCATATATTTT. The full variable domain, completed using reference TRBV9 and TRBJ1-3, is DSGVTQTPKHLITATGQRVTLRCSPRSGDLSVYWYQQSLDQGLQFLIQYYNGEERAKGNILERFSAQQFPDLHSELNLSSLELGDSALYFCASSVYDTTSSGNTIYFGEGSWLTVV.